The 6 T cell receptor beta chains reported below all come from one sample, sequenced in a study of human T cells and chemical hapten exposure. Described time point: patch test 2, 6 weeks after DPC sensitization. Indicated treatment: therapeutic diphenylcyclopropenone sensitization with weekly scalp DPC. Using its own MiXCR run on the RACE reads, TCRdb lists one record per CDR3 protein. The sample holds a few hundred thousand distinct CDR3 sequences, roughly 6.3% seen once. The sample in question was whole blood, obtained in connection with sensitization to the hapten diphenylcyclopropenone (DPC). These receptor sequences come from a woman between 18 and 29 years old with alopecia areata. Some clones in this sample may be carry-over from other donors' samples.

J is TRBJ2-7 and V is TRBV6-2 or TRBV6-3; a weak D match, TRBD1 (6 bases). V was shortened by 0 bases and J by 2 bases, with 23 bases between the two germline ends. CDR3 length equals 19 residues. The germline V gene has CDR1 MNHEY and CDR2 SVGEGT. The CDR3 coding sequence is TGTGCCAGCAGTTACTCTCTTGGACAGCGAATCACTTTCACCTACGAGCAGTACTTC. Translation: CASSYSLGQRITFTYEQYF.

V gene TRBV7-2 combines with J gene TRBJ2-1, with no clear D. Germline V gene lookup returns CDR1 SGHTA and CDR2 FQGNSA. V shed 5 bases and J shed 5 bases, with 7 bases lying between them. The length of the CDR3 is 12 residues. CDR3 in DNA: TGTGCCAGCAGCCGGTACCACAATGAGCAGTTCTTC. Translating gives CASSRYHNEQFF.

This clonotype was detected many times. V and J are TRBV6-2 or TRBV6-3 and TRBJ1-1; no definite D call. The CDR3 totals 12 residues. Germline V CDR1 and CDR2: MNHEY, SVGEGT. V was pared by 8 bases and J by 4 bases, with 11 bases between. This CDR3 reads CASFDEVTEAFF. The DNA for the CDR3 is TGTGCCAGCTTTGACGAGGTCACTGAAGCTTTCTTT.

This clonotype was counted at least ten times. The CDR3 bases are TGTGCCAGCGAAACAGGAGTGTCACCCCTCCACTTT. Amino acid sequence: CASETGVSPLHF. The V gene is TRBV28, the J gene TRBJ1-6, with D tentatively TRBD1 (5 bases). This CDR3 is 12 amino acids long. Germline loops: CDR1 MDHEN, CDR2 SYDVKM. V lost 8 bases and J 10 bases, leaving 12 bases between the germline ends. Full variable domain (missing parts from reference TRBV28 and TRBJ1-6): DVKVTQSSRYLVKRTGEKVFLECVQDMDHENMFWYRQDPGLGLRLIYFSYDVKMKEKGDIPEGYSVSREKKERFSLILESASTNQTSMYLCASETGVSPLHFGNGTRLTVT.

This clonotype was recorded at least ten times. J is TRBJ1-2 and V is TRBV5-6, with a tentative D call TRBD1 (5 bases). The CDR3 has 14 amino acids. Germline V CDR1 and CDR2: SGHDT, YYEEEE. The V end lost 0 bases, the J end lost 2 bases, and 8 bases lay between the germline ends. The CDR3 here is CASSLGAGNYGYTF. The DNA for the CDR3 is TGTGCCAGCAGCTTGGGGGCAGGGAACTATGGCTACACCTTC.

The chain couples TRBV7-2 to TRBJ2-1, with 7 bases lining up with TRBD1. The V and J ends lost 4 bases and 7 bases, in that order; junction bases with no gene match: 7. Germline lookup yields CDR1 SGHTA and CDR2 FQGNSA. The CDR3 has 14 amino acids. This CDR3 reads CASSSRQGTNEQFF. The CDR3 nucleotides are TGTGCCAGCAGCTCCAGACAGGGTACGAATGAGCAGTTCTTC.